A single count supports the clone carrying this TCR beta chain. Trimming cost V 4 bases and J 1 base, with 7 bases left between them. The CDR3 contains 13 residues. Looked up from germline, CDR1 is MGHRA and CDR2 is YSYEKL. These data are taken from a study of blood T cell repertoires in COVID-19. Turning to the study itself: Sites in the United States, Italy and Spain provided acute and convalescent COVID-19 samples. Nucleic acid was either cDNA or gDNA, and it came from T cells, B-cell-depleted T cells, or PBMCs.

Authors' analysis steps: It was from reference gene primer amplification that nucleated cell counts were estimated. The repertoire was sequenced with immunoSEQ multiplex PCR; TCRdb's copy has only in-frame clones and lacks some. V and J calls plus clone size are reproduced from that table; the DNA served to infer D and trimming. The data hold a few hundred thousand clones, with about 85% observed a single time. This chain connects TRBV4-1 to TRBJ1-1, with D hard to call. Sequenced sample: peripheral blood. The source of this sequence is a young woman with acute or convalescent COVID-19. The CDR3 loop reads CASSLPRNTEAFF. CDR3 in DNA: TGCGCCAGCAGCCTCCCGAGGAACACTGAAGCTTTCTTT.